These 4 T cell receptor beta chains were all obtained from the same sample, sequenced in a study of T-cell reconstitution after alpha-beta-depleted transplantation in children. Library preparation (for TCRbeta) was performed with unique molecular identifiers. TCRdb re-derived calls from the PCR reads in MiXCR, one entry per CDR3 protein. The table shows approximately 590,000 distinct CDR3 sequences, with roughly a tenth occurring only once. The specimen comprised PBMCs from the stem cell graft donor, sampled from the stem cell graft. The receptors come from a human donor who donated a stem cell graft to a child with acute myeloid leukemia.

The V gene is TRBV4-2, the J gene TRBJ2-1, with D possibly TRBD2 on 6 matching bases. Trimming left V 4 bases short and J 0 bases short, with 19 bases between. CDR1 and CDR2 from the germline V gene are LGHNA and YNFKEQ. The CDR3 spans 18 residues. CDR3: CASSPYQTAGSSYNEQFF. CDR3 coding DNA: TGTGCCAGCAGCCCCTATCAGACGGCGGGAAGCTCCTACAATGAGCAGTTCTTC.

The chain joins TRBV6-5 to TRBJ2-1; TRBD2 matches at 7 bases. The germline CDR1 and CDR2 sequences are MNHEY and SVGAGI. After removal of 1 base from V and 3 bases from J, the junction contained 3 bases not matched to a gene. The CDR3 consists of 15 residues. CDR3 sequence: CASSYLGEGYNEQFF. DNA of the CDR3: TGTGCCAGCAGTTACTTGGGGGAGGGCTACAATGAGCAGTTCTTC.

In this sample, this clonotype turned up many times. The rearrangement uses TRBV7-2 and TRBJ2-5; possible D gene TRBD1, 5 bases. This CDR3 is 14 amino acids long. Trimming took 5 bases from V and 4 from J, leaving 14 bases between them. Germline loops: CDR1 SGHTA, CDR2 FQGNSA. CDR3 DNA: TGTGCCAGCAGCCGAGACAGTAAAGGAGAGACCCAGTACTTC. This encodes CASSRDSKGETQYF. Based on the CDR3 plus reference TRBV7-2 and TRBJ2-5, the full variable domain is GAGVSQSPSNKVTEKGKDVELRCDPISGHTALYWYRQSLGQGLEFLIYFQGNSAPDKSGLPSDRFSAERTGGSVSTLTIQRTQQEDSAVYLCASSRDSKGETQYFGPGTRLLVL.

The gene calls are TRBV7-9 and TRBJ2-7; D ambiguous. The germline CDR1 and CDR2 sequences are SEHNR and FQNEAQ (reference sequence). CDR3 length: 15 residues. V was shortened by 1 base and J by 6 bases, with 16 bases between the two germline ends. CDR3: CASSLGGPTMGEQYF. CDR3 coding DNA: TGTGCCAGCAGCTTAGGTGGACCGACGATGGGCGAGCAGTACTTC.